This TCR beta chain was documented in a study of beta chain features in type 1 diabetes. Study overall: In all, 85 million to 130 million sorted cells from all samples were analyzed.

The isolated RNA, all of it, was reverse transcribed, so expressed TCRB transcripts were what got sequenced. Profiling relied on immunoSEQ multiplex PCR, and the TCRdb table lists in-frame clones only, not all of them. The sample lists roughly 330,000 clones, approximately 10% occurring once. Comment on this clone: The antigen remains unidentified.

CDR3 length: 14 residues. The germline gives CDR1 KGHSH, CDR2 LQKENI. V was pared by 1 base and J by 7 bases, with 11 bases between. General study results and limits: There were fewer insertions and more deletions at the VDJ junctions of type 1 diabetes patients. Shorter templates may be favored by PCR, equally so in patients and controls. Reads derived from cDNA could over-represent cells showing high TCR expression.

Sequenced input: naive CD4+ T cells from blood. This clonotype was obtained from a woman younger than 45 in good health. This chain joins TRBV18 and TRBJ2-1; D is possibly TRBD1 (6 bases). CDR3 amino acids: CASSPLQGQNEQFF. CDR3 DNA sequence: TGTGCCAGCTCACCACTCCAGGGGCAAAATGAGCAGTTCTTC.